What follows describes a single T cell receptor beta chain. Its specific antigen is unknown. No base-level quality is on record; no much larger clone is a single base apart. This entry comes from a study of OX40 agonist ivuxolimab in advanced cancers. Turning to the overall study: Ivuxolimab was an agonistic, fully human IgG2 monoclonal antibody directed against OX40 (CD134), a costimulatory receptor. Intravenous ivuxolimab was administered to patients every 2 weeks at six dose levels: 0.01, 0.1, 0.3, 1.5, 3 and 10 mg/kg. Of the 52 patients in dose escalation, 19 had hepatocellular carcinoma, about 15 had melanoma, 9 had renal cell carcinoma and 9 had head and neck cancer. In the dose-escalation cohort, about four fifths of patients were male, and the mean age was approximately 60 years with a range of about 20 to 80. Prior anti-PD-1, anti-PD-L1 or anti-CTLA-4 therapy was permitted, and checkpoint inhibitors had been received by about 37% of dose-escalation patients. Partial responses occurred in three dose-escalation patients, of whom one had hepatocellular carcinoma and two had cutaneous melanoma. Peripheral TCRbeta sequencing was intended to test whether TCR sequence diversity was altered and clonal T-cell expansion was caused by ivuxolimab. The monotherapy dose-escalation portion (N = 52 patients) of the phase I ivuxolimab trial is reported in the paper.

Broader findings and caveats from the paper: In the 0.1-3.0 mg/kg groups, partial responders were among the patients with the lowest normalized peripheral clonal expansion, particularly in CD8+ T cells. Low levels of normalized T-cell clonal expansion were also seen in some patients who did not respond. At doses of 0.1 to 3.0 mg/kg, clonal expansion of both CD4+ and CD8+ T cells in blood was seen between baseline and week 6. After ivuxolimab, CD8+ T cells had more expanded clones than CD4+ T cells on average. Antigen specificity was not determined for the clonally expanded peripheral T cells.

To sequence the TCRbeta CDR3 region, genomic DNA was isolated from the sorted cells. The immunoSEQ Assay was used for sequencing of TCRbeta CDR3 regions. What TCRdb holds here is the immuneACCESS table cut down to in-frame rearrangements. Part of the clones is not present; checked against another copy, under half of the missing clones reflect an unresolved V gene, and the others are unexplained. Recorded for this sample are around 76,000 clones; about 85% of them occurred a single time. 5.5% to 7% of the sample lies in the top ten. CDR1 is given as SGHNT and CDR2 as YYREEE, both from the germline V gene (reference sequence). Here V drops 4 bases and J drops 1 base, and the junction holds 7 bases not matched to any gene. CDR3 length: 15 amino acids, cysteine to phenylalanine. Only the CDR3 part of the read is kept: 45 bases, read in frame from the first base. Patients with autoimmune disease history or receiving systemic immunosuppression were excluded from the trial. In every dose cohort, peripheral blood was drawn for TCR sequencing at baseline, cycle 4 day 1, and cycle 7 day 1. The samples were taken from a phase I, first-in-human, multicenter, open-label dose-escalation trial of ivuxolimab. Adults with locally advanced or metastatic melanoma, renal cell, hepatocellular, or head and neck squamous cell carcinoma were enrolled in the trial. Before TCR sequencing, CD4+ T cells and CD8+ T cells from peripheral blood were sorted into separate populations.

The specimen comprised CD4+ or CD8+ T cells sorted from blood, sampled in a trial of the OX40 agonist ivuxolimab. The receptor comes from an adult with an advanced solid tumor such as melanoma, head and neck, liver or kidney cancer. The rearranged chain carries TRBV5-4 and TRBJ1-1; TRBD1 aligns with 7 central bases. CDR3 region: CASSPRQGQNTEAFF. In nucleotides, the sequence is TGTGCCAGCAGCCCTAGACAGGGCCAGAACACTGAAGCTTTCTTT. With the portions outside the CDR3 filled from the reference TRBV5-4 and TRBJ1-1 genes, the complete variable region becomes ETGVTQSPTHLIKTRGQQVTLRCSSQSGHNTVSWYQQALGQGPQFIFQYYREEENGRGNFPPRFSGLQFPNYSSELNVNALELDDSALYLCASSPRQGQNTEAFFGQGTRLTVV.